Following are 17 T cell receptor beta chains from one sample sequenced in a study of blood T cell repertoires in COVID-19. The data were produced by immunoSEQ multiplex PCR, yet TCRdb's version contains in-frame clones alone and is incomplete. The sample lists fewer than 250,000 clones; 75% to 85% were seen once. Sequencing was done on a sample of PBMCs or T cells enriched from blood (not recorded which). The source of these receptors is a woman in her thirties or forties with acute COVID-19.

J is TRBJ2-2 and V is TRBV19; a possible D gene is TRBD2 (5 bases). Germline CDR1 and CDR2: LNHDA and SQIVND (reference sequence). Deletions cut 7 bases from V and 7 bases from J, with 19 bases between. There are 15 residues in the CDR3. CDR3 loop: CASNFIEAGIGELFF. Here the CDR3 DNA reads TGTGCCAGTAATTTCATCGAAGCCGGGATCGGGGAGCTGTTTTTT.

This clone was counted ten times or more. V and J are TRBV19 and TRBJ1-2; TRBD1 matches at 8 bases. Per germline, CDR1 LNHDA and CDR2 SQIVND (reference sequence). CDR3 length: 14 residues. Losses at the gene ends were 3 bases for V and 6 bases for J; bases not matched to a gene: 6. The CDR3 spells CASSIDRGPNGYTF. The CDR3 DNA follows: TGTGCCAGTAGTATCGACAGGGGACCGAATGGCTACACCTTC. The whole variable domain, filled in from reference TRBV19 and TRBJ1-2, reads DGGITQSPKYLFRKEGQNVTLSCEQNLNHDAMYWYRQDPGQGLRLIYYSQIVNDFQKGDIAEGYSVSREKKESFPLTVTSAQKNPTAFYLCASSIDRGPNGYTFGSGTRLTVV.

This CDR3 is CASSLTSETNYGYTF. The CDR3 DNA follows: TGCGCCAGCAGCTTGACCTCAGAAACTAACTATGGCTACACCTTC. This rearrangement joins TRBV5-1 to TRBJ1-2; D remains ambiguous. CDR3 size: 15 residues. Germline CDR1 reads SGHRS; CDR2 reads YFSETQ. The V end was cut by 1 base, the J end by 0 bases, with 10 bases between.

CDR3 nucleotides: TGTGCCAGCAGTGAGCGGGACAGCCCTCAAGAGACCCAGTACTTC. Protein product: CASSERDSPQETQYF. This rearrangement joins TRBV6-4 to TRBJ2-5, with TRBD1 as a possible D gene (7 bases). Between the trimmed V and J ends, which lost 3 bases and 2 bases, there was a span of 13 bases. This CDR3 contains 15 residues. The germline V gene has CDR1 MRHNA and CDR2 SNTAGT.

The V call is TRBV15, the J call TRBJ2-3; D is unresolved. Germline V gene lookup returns CDR1 LNHNV and CDR2 YYDKDF (reference sequence). The V end was cut by 1 base, the J end by 4 bases, with 15 bases between. The CDR3 length is 16 residues. CDR3 nucleotides: TGTGCCACCAGCAGAGGAGGCCTAGTCGTCGCAGATACGCAGTATTTT. Its translation is CATSRGGLVVADTQYF.

Points on this clone: The junction does not match germline at one end; this may be a read error. The chain couples TRBV7-7 to TRBJ2-3; TRBD2 aligns across 9 bases. The CDR3 runs 14 residues. Germline CDR1 and CDR2: SSHAT and FNYEAQ (reference sequence). This CDR3 reads CASSPGLATDTQYF. DNA for the CDR3: TGTGCTAGCAGCCCGGGACTAGCAACGGATACGCAGTATTTT. The full variable domain, rest sourced from reference TRBV7-7 and TRBJ2-3, is GAGVSQSPRYKVTKRGQDVTLRCDPISSHATLYWYQQALGQGPEFLTYFNYEAQPDKSGLPSDRFSAERPEGSISTLTIQRTEQRDSAMYRCASSPGLATDTQYFGPGTRLTVL.

This clone has only a few counts. The chain has TRBV27 and TRBJ2-1, with TRBD2 matching 13 bases. J gave up 3 bases and V 2 bases, and 4 bases lay outside the gene matches. CDR1 and CDR2 (germline): MNHEY, SMNVEV (reference sequence). The CDR3 has 17 amino acids. The CDR3 region is CASSLELAGGNYNEQFF. The CDR3 DNA reads as TGTGCCAGCAGTTTAGAACTAGCGGGGGGGAACTACAATGAGCAGTTCTTC.

The CDR3 loop reads CASSQSPGQGNEKLFF. The CDR3 DNA reads as TGCGCCAGCAGTCAATCGCCCGGACAGGGGAATGAAAAACTGTTTTTT. The V gene is TRBV5-1, the J gene TRBJ1-4, with 9 bases aligning to TRBD1. Germline V CDR1 and CDR2: SGHRS, YFSETQ. The junction had 10 bases not matched to a gene; V was cut back by 5 bases and J by 5 bases. There are 16 residues in the CDR3.

This chain joins TRBV27 and TRBJ1-6; tentatively, D is TRBD1 (6 bases). V was shortened by 6 bases and J by 10 bases, with 19 bases between the two germline ends. The CDR3 contains 15 residues. Looked up from germline, CDR1 is MNHEY and CDR2 is SMNVEV (reference sequence). The CDR3 is CASSPRQGIGSPLHF. The CDR3 DNA is TGTGCCAGCAGCCCTAGGCAGGGGATAGGCTCACCCCTCCACTTT.

The chain carries TRBV6-1 and TRBJ1-1; no firm D call. The CDR3 consists of 14 residues. Germline CDR1 reads MNHNS; CDR2 reads SASEGT. Trimming took off 2 bases at V and 10 bases at J, with 17 bases between the two ends. Written as DNA, the CDR3 is TGTGCCAGCAGTGAATCCGGACTGACCATATCAGCTTTCTTT. Its translation is CASSESGLTISAFF.

The V and J genes are TRBV9 and TRBJ1-5; D is perhaps TRBD1 (5 bases). CDR1 and CDR2 (germline): SGDLS, YYNGEE. The length of the CDR3 is 13 residues. Trimming took off 0 bases at V and 9 bases at J, with 10 bases between the two ends. CDR3 sequence: CASSVGGGPPQHF. CDR3 bases: TGTGCCAGCAGCGTAGGGGGGGGACCGCCCCAGCATTTT.

The chain combines TRBV7-9 with TRBJ2-3, with D hard to call. V dropped 1 base and J dropped 2 bases, with 13 bases sitting between them. The CDR3 contains 16 residues. Germline V gene sequence: CDR1 SEHNR, CDR2 FQNEAQ (reference sequence). The CDR3 DNA sequence: TGTGCCAGCAGCTTAGATCGGGTGCCCGCCACAGATACGCAGTATTTT. Protein sequence: CASSLDRVPATDTQYF.

The V and J genes are TRBV21-1 and TRBJ1-3. TRBV21-1 is labeled a pseudogene. The CDR3 spans 15 residues. The CDR3 DNA is TGTGCCAGCAGCAAAGGGAGAGCCCCTGGAAACACCATATATTTT. Protein product: CASSKGRAPGNTIYF.

Ten or more counts support this clone. The chain joins TRBV19 to TRBJ1-1; 7 bases align to TRBD1. The CDR3 covers 17 residues. Germline CDR1 LNHDA, CDR2 SQIVND (reference sequence). J was trimmed by 4 bases and V by 6 bases; bases with no gene match: 17. The DNA for the CDR3 is TGTGCCAGTAGGGACCGGACGAAAAGCAGGGGGAGCACTGAAGCTTTCTTT. It is translated as CASRDRTKSRGSTEAFF. The full variable domain, in which reference TRBV19 and TRBJ1-1 provide the parts outside the CDR3, is DGGITQSPKYLFRKEGQNVTLSCEQNLNHDAMYWYRQDPGQGLRLIYYSQIVNDFQKGDIAEGYSVSREKKESFPLTVTSAQKNPTAFYLCASRDRTKSRGSTEAFFGQGTRLTVV.

This rearrangement joins TRBV12-3 or TRBV12-4 to TRBJ1-2, with D unresolved. Trimming pared 1 base from V and 2 bases from J, leaving 5 bases between. The CDR3 runs to 13 residues. The CDR3 region is CASSLDKNYGYTF. The CDR3 DNA sequence: TGTGCCAGCAGTTTAGACAAGAACTATGGCTACACCTTC.

The CDR3 protein is CASSLGQDATEAFF. The DNA of the CDR3 is TGTGCCAGCAGCTTGGGACAGGATGCCACTGAAGCTTTCTTT. The chain is built from TRBV5-4 and TRBJ1-1; a possible D gene is TRBD1 (6 bases). The CDR3 consists of 14 residues. Trimming removed 0 bases from V and 4 bases from J, with 10 bases in between. Germline CDR1 reads SGHNT; CDR2 reads YYREEE (reference sequence).

This chain joins TRBV30 and TRBJ2-6, with D perhaps TRBD1 (6 bases). Germline V gene sequence: CDR1 GTSNPN, CDR2 SVGIG (reference sequence). The CDR3 contains 15 residues. Trimming stripped 4 bases from V and 0 bases from J, with 10 bases between. The CDR3 region is CAWTGVPSGANVLTF. CDR3 coding DNA: TGTGCCTGGACAGGGGTCCCCTCTGGGGCCAACGTCCTGACTTTC.